This paragraph covers one T cell receptor beta chain sequence. TCRdb passed the RT-PCR reads through MiXCR, listing each CDR3 protein once. The repertoire holds 860,000 or so distinct CDR3 sequences, with 21% as singletons. This record belongs to a study of response to subunit inactivated influenza vaccine. The CDR3 consists of 16 residues. Germline V gene data show CDR1 as SGHAT and CDR2 as FQNNGV. J gave up 2 bases and V 5 bases, and 9 bases lay outside the gene matches. This chain uses TRBV11-2 with TRBJ2-3, with TRBD2 identical over 8 bases. The starting material was PBMCs from blood, obtained less than 6 days after vaccination. The TCR sequence derives from a man in his fifties or sixties who received an inactivated influenza vaccine. For the CDR3, the DNA is TGTGCCAGCAGCACCCCCGGGGGGGGGGCCACAGATACGCAGTATTTT. Translated, it gives CASSTPGGGATDTQYF.